This T cell receptor beta chain was observed in a study of cytomegalovirus exposure and HLA in healthy donors. In the PCR, 60 Vbeta and 13 Jbeta primers were used. Here immunoSEQ multiplex PCR was the method, and the copy in TCRdb shows in-frame clones only, minus some. The table has a few hundred thousand clones, roughly four fifths seen once. The receptor was derived from a woman between 45 and 60 years old in good health and CMV-seropositive. Sample: PBMCs.

The CDR3 coding sequence is TGTGCCAGCAGCACCCTGACAGGGTCACCCCAAGAGACCCAGTACTTC. Its protein product is CASSTLTGSPQETQYF. The gene calls are TRBV7-8 and TRBJ2-5; 7 bases line up with TRBD1. Germline trimming cut 5 bases from V and 1 base from J; bases unmatched to any gene: 10. Germline values: CDR1 SGHVS, CDR2 FQNEAQ. The CDR3 covers 16 residues.